This is a list of T cell receptor beta chains from one sample in a study of OX40 agonist ivuxolimab in advanced cancers. Data came from immunoSEQ multiplex PCR; TCRdb stores just in-frame clones and leaves some out. The sample contains about 38,000 clones, approximately 90% of which appear only once. Here the sequenced sample was CD4+ or CD8+ T cells sorted from blood, taken in a trial of the OX40 agonist ivuxolimab. The receptors come from an adult with an advanced solid tumor such as melanoma, head and neck, liver or kidney cancer. Both conserved end residues are trimmed from each CDR3. The D gene is left open where the match is weak. Clone size, where shown, is once, few, many, or a class for clones that have expanded.

>NA|NA|TRBV5-6
ASSLSSTIY
>NA|NA|TRBV7-2
ASSLGWDTQY
>NA|once|TRBV19
ASSPLAQGRTDTQY
>NA|NA|TRBV11-2
ASSLGLNTEAF
>NA|NA|TRBV27
ASSTSWPVLNQPQH
>NA|NA|TRBV5-4
ASSQEDGGDYGYT
>NA|NA|TRBV5-4
ASSFKGMLTNYGYT
>TRBD2|once|TRBV7-6
ASSAEGLAYNEQF
>TRBD1|NA|TRBV4-1
ASSPGQGAYEQY
>NA|NA|TRBV4-1
ASSQTGIRTDTQY
>NA|NA|TRBV5-1
ASSLSTGPTEAF
>NA|NA|TRBV7-9
ASSLRTVNTEAF
>NA|NA|TRBV7-9
ASSFGPGGGIY
>TRBD1|NA|TRBV4-2
ASSYNRGRGLNTEAF
>TRBD2|NA|TRBV6-4
ASSPTSGSGAGELF
>TRBD1|NA|TRBV6-1
ASSEWYRGTGVESEQY
>NA|NA|TRBV4-1
ASSEDPNEQF
>NA|NA|TRBV4-1
ASSQGAAFYNEQF
>NA|NA|TRBV28
ASRGLLNTEAF
>TRBD2|once|TRBV11-1
ASSPGTRASYEQY
>NA|NA|TRBV6-5
ASSLRDDDPDTQY
>TRBD1|NA|TRBV29-1
SAWTGDSSNYGYT
>NA|NA|TRBV21-1
ASSSPDRAGGTEAF
>NA|once|TRBV6-6
ASSYGEVGTEAF
>NA|NA|TRBV14
ASSQGGATEAF
>NA|NA|TRBV5-1
ASSLAIVRDLSYNEQF
>NA|NA|TRBV11-1
ASSLDWPYNEQF
>NA|NA|TRBV6-1
ASSEGGRHSNQPQH
>NA|NA|TRBV27
ATMELSDNEQF
>NA|NA|TRBV19
ASSILLHSNQPQH
>TRBD1|NA|TRBV6-6
ASSYGDRGLNEQF
>TRBD1|NA|TRBV30
AWSEGRGQQPQH
>NA|NA|TRBV7-2
ASSRRQGPSYEQY
>NA|few|TRBV13
ASSLGGSYEQY
>NA|NA|TRBV11-1
ACSRGNNEQF
>NA|NA|TRBV27
ASSSDLTEAF
>TRBD2|once|TRBV9
ASSEDGTSGRGTGELF
>TRBD2|NA|TRBV29-1
SVAPGLAGYTGELF
>NA|NA|TRBV19
ASSFGGQSFSGNTIY
>NA|NA|TRBV6-5
ASSYSSSYNEQF
>NA|NA|TRBV5-6
ASSGGQYNSPLH
>NA|NA|TRBV19
ASSFRQTTNEKLF
>NA|NA|TRBV7-9
ASSSRRSTGELF
>NA|NA|TRBV11-2
ASSLFPTAWKETQY
>NA|NA|TRBV15
ATSRSGQGTEAF